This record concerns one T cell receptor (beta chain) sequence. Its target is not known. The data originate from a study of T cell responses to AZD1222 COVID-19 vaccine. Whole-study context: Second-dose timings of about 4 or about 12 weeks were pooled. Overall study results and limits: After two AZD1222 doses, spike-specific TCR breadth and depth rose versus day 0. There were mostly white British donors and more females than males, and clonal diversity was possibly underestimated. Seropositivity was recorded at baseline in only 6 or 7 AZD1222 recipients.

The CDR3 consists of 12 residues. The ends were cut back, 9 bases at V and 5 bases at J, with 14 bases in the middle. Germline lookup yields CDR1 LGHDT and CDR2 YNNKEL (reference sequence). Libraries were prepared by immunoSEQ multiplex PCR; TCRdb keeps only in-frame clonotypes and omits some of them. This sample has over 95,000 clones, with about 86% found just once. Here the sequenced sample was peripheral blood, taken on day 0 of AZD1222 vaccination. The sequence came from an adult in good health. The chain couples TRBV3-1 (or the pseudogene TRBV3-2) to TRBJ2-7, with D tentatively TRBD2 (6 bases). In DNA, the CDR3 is TGTGCCAGTACGGGGGTTTGGGACGAGCAGTACTTC. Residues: CASTGVWDEQYF.